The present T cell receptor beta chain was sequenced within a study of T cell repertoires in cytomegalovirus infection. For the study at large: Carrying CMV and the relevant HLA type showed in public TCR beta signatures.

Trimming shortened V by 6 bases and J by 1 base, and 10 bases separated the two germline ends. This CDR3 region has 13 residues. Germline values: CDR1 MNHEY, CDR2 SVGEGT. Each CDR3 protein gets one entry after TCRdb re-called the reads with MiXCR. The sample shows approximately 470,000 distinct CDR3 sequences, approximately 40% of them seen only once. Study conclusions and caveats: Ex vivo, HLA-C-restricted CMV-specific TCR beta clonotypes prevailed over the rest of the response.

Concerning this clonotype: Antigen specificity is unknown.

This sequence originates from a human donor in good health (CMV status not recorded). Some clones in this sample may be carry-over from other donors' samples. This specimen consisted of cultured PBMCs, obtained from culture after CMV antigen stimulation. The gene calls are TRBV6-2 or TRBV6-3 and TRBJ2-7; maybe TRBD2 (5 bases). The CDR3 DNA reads TGTGCCAGCAGAAGGACTCTATCCTACGAGCAGTACTTC. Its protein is CASRRTLSYEQYF.